A selection of T cell receptor beta chains follows, all from one sample in a study of blood T cells in healthy people across ages. TCRdb used MiXCR to reprocess the 5' RACE reads, holding one entry per CDR3 protein. The sample lists 600,000 to 850,000 distinct CDR3 sequences, roughly 25% occurring once. The sample also formed part of further work on T cells of mothers and their children.

Material: blood. All receptors come from a boy aged 10-17 years in good health. Both conserved end residues are part of each CDR3. Fields, in order: CDR3 DNA, CDR3 protein, clone size, J gene, D gene, V gene. The D gene is left open where the match is weak. Rows may omit the clone size; those that give it use once, few, many or a size class.

cdr3_nt: TGTGCCAGCAGCGCCAGATTAGCGGGGGCGGGAGAGACCCAGTACTTC
cdr3_aa: CASSARLAGAGETQYF
clone_size: few
j_call: TRBJ2-5
d_call: TRBD2
v_call: TRBV7-9

cdr3_nt: TGTGCCAGCAGTTTGGTTGCACTAGCGGGGGGGGACGGTGAGCAGTTCTTC
cdr3_aa: CASSLVALAGGDGEQFF
clone_size: -
j_call: TRBJ2-1
d_call: TRBD2
v_call: TRBV28

cdr3_nt: TGTGCCAGCAGTTTAAGCAGCGGATTCACCTACGAGCAGTACTTC
cdr3_aa: CASSLSSGFTYEQYF
clone_size: few
j_call: TRBJ2-7
d_call: -
v_call: TRBV27

cdr3_nt: TGTGCCAGCAGTTTGCGACGACAGGGACAAGGAGGGGCCAACGTCCTGACTTTC
cdr3_aa: CASSLRRQGQGGANVLTF
clone_size: -
j_call: TRBJ2-6
d_call: TRBD1
v_call: TRBV6-2/TRBV6-3

cdr3_nt: TGCAGTGCCGAGGCCATACAGGGTGGGAACACTGAAGCTTTCTTT
cdr3_aa: CSAEAIQGGNTEAFF
clone_size: -
j_call: TRBJ1-1
d_call: -
v_call: TRBV20-1

cdr3_nt: TGTGCCAGCAGCCCAGAGGCAGAGGACGGCTACACCTTC
cdr3_aa: CASSPEAEDGYTF
clone_size: few
j_call: TRBJ1-2
d_call: -
v_call: TRBV11-3

cdr3_nt: TGCGCCAGCAGCTTTACCGGGACAGGGGATGAGGCTTTCTTT
cdr3_aa: CASSFTGTGDEAFF
clone_size: -
j_call: TRBJ1-1
d_call: TRBD1
v_call: TRBV5-1

cdr3_nt: TGTGCCAGCAGTTTATATTGGATGGGCAGGGGGAAAGAGACCCAGTACTTC
cdr3_aa: CASSLYWMGRGKETQYF
clone_size: -
j_call: TRBJ2-5
d_call: TRBD1
v_call: TRBV27

cdr3_nt: TGTGCCAGCAGCCACCAGAACTACGAGCAGTACTTC
cdr3_aa: CASSHQNYEQYF
clone_size: few
j_call: TRBJ2-7
d_call: -
v_call: TRBV3-1

cdr3_nt: TGTGCCAGCAGTTACGCAGGCCCATACGAGCAGTACTTC
cdr3_aa: CASSYAGPYEQYF
clone_size: -
j_call: TRBJ2-7
d_call: -
v_call: TRBV6-6

cdr3_nt: TGTGCCAGCAAACCCCTAGCGGGAGTGGACAATGAGCAGTTCTTC
cdr3_aa: CASKPLAGVDNEQFF
clone_size: few
j_call: TRBJ2-1
d_call: TRBD2
v_call: TRBV27

cdr3_nt: TGCAGCGCCCTACAGGGCCGGGCCTATGGCTACACCTTC
cdr3_aa: CSALQGRAYGYTF
clone_size: -
j_call: TRBJ1-2
d_call: -
v_call: TRBV29-1

cdr3_nt: TGTGCCAGCAGCCAAAGGGGGGCGGGGTCGGCATGGAATGAGCAGTTCTTC
cdr3_aa: CASSQRGAGSAWNEQFF
clone_size: few
j_call: TRBJ2-1
d_call: -
v_call: TRBV14

cdr3_nt: TGTGCCAGCAGCCCCAGACTCAGCTACAATGAGCAGTTCTTC
cdr3_aa: CASSPRLSYNEQFF
clone_size: many
j_call: TRBJ2-1
d_call: -
v_call: TRBV7-9

cdr3_nt: TGTGCCAGCAGTGAGGGACAGGGGCGCACAGATACGCAGTATTTT
cdr3_aa: CASSEGQGRTDTQYF
clone_size: -
j_call: TRBJ2-3
d_call: TRBD1
v_call: TRBV6-1

cdr3_nt: TGTGCCAGCAGGTTGACTAGCGTAAACATTCAGTACTTC
cdr3_aa: CASRLTSVNIQYF
clone_size: -
j_call: TRBJ2-4
d_call: TRBD2
v_call: TRBV4-2

cdr3_nt: TGTGCTAGTGGGATCGAGGTCCCGAACACTGAAGCTTTCTTT
cdr3_aa: CASGIEVPNTEAFF
clone_size: -
j_call: TRBJ1-1
d_call: -
v_call: TRBV12-5

cdr3_nt: TGTGCCAGTCTCGGGACTAGCGGGAGGGCCGGCTCCTACGAGCAGTACTTC
cdr3_aa: CASLGTSGRAGSYEQYF
clone_size: -
j_call: TRBJ2-7
d_call: TRBD2
v_call: TRBV6-4

cdr3_nt: TGCAGCGTTATTAGCCTACAGGGGGCGACCGAGGGGGAGCAGTACTTC
cdr3_aa: CSVISLQGATEGEQYF
clone_size: -
j_call: TRBJ2-7
d_call: TRBD1
v_call: TRBV29-1

cdr3_nt: TGTGCCAGCAGTTACGGGGTTACCAAAAACATTCAGTACTTC
cdr3_aa: CASSYGVTKNIQYF
clone_size: few
j_call: TRBJ2-4
d_call: -
v_call: TRBV6-2/TRBV6-3

cdr3_nt: TGCGCCAGCAGCGTGGGACAGGGGCTCACAGATACGCAGTATTTT
cdr3_aa: CASSVGQGLTDTQYF
clone_size: few
j_call: TRBJ2-3
d_call: TRBD1
v_call: TRBV5-1

cdr3_nt: TGTGCCAGCAGCTTAGAGAAAACCTACGAGCAGTACTTC
cdr3_aa: CASSLEKTYEQYF
clone_size: -
j_call: TRBJ2-7
d_call: -
v_call: TRBV7-6

cdr3_nt: TGTGCCAGCAGCCAAGGTCGGGGGCAGCATGCCCTCTACGAGCAGTACTTC
cdr3_aa: CASSQGRGQHALYEQYF
clone_size: -
j_call: TRBJ2-7
d_call: -
v_call: TRBV14

cdr3_nt: TGTGCCAGCAGACGTGAGGGGGTCGCAGGTGAGCAGTTCTTC
cdr3_aa: CASRREGVAGEQFF
clone_size: -
j_call: TRBJ2-1
d_call: -
v_call: TRBV5-6

cdr3_nt: TGTGCCAGCTCACCACCGCCGACAGGGGGCGAGACCCAGTACTTC
cdr3_aa: CASSPPPTGGETQYF
clone_size: -
j_call: TRBJ2-5
d_call: TRBD1
v_call: TRBV18

cdr3_nt: TGTGCCAGCAGCCAAGCGATCGGACAGGGGGAGGAAAAACTGTTTTTT
cdr3_aa: CASSQAIGQGEEKLFF
clone_size: -
j_call: TRBJ1-4
d_call: TRBD1
v_call: TRBV14

cdr3_nt: TGTGCCAGCAGACCAAGCAGCACAGATACGCAGTATTTT
cdr3_aa: CASRPSSTDTQYF
clone_size: -
j_call: TRBJ2-3
d_call: -
v_call: TRBV7-8

cdr3_nt: TGCGCCAGCTCTCGGGGGGGCGGTGGCTACACCTTC
cdr3_aa: CASSRGGGGYTF
clone_size: few
j_call: TRBJ1-2
d_call: -
v_call: TRBV10-2

cdr3_nt: TGTGCCAGCAGTTTAGACAGGGAAACAGATACGCAGTATTTT
cdr3_aa: CASSLDRETDTQYF
clone_size: -
j_call: TRBJ2-3
d_call: -
v_call: TRBV12-3/TRBV12-4

cdr3_nt: TGTGCCAGCAGCCTAAAAATCTCCTACAATGAGCAGTTCTTC
cdr3_aa: CASSLKISYNEQFF
clone_size: few
j_call: TRBJ2-1
d_call: -
v_call: TRBV7-2